Presented here are 24 T cell receptor beta chains from one specimen sequenced in a study of T cells in Graves' hyperthyroidism and ophthalmopathy. Researchers took RNA transcripts and amplified the TCR beta CDR3 regions from them. When the TCR CDR3 underwent first-round RT-PCR, the HTBI primer set was used. One entry per CDR3 protein, called by TCRdb with MiXCR from the multiplex PCR reads. The top ten clones hold around half of a sample with 300,000 to 350,000 distinct CDR3 sequences, 21% of them seen once. Input material: blood. These TCRs come from a woman aged 45-65 years with Graves' hyperthyroidism.

This clonotype was counted many times. This chain joins TRBV2 and TRBJ2-7; 7 nucleotides align to TRBD1. The trim removed 6 bases at V and 4 bases at J, leaving 9 bases unmatched. This CDR3 has 14 amino acids. Germline V gene data show CDR1 as SNHLY and CDR2 as FYNNEI. The CDR3 reads CASSVTGPDYEQYF. CDR3 in DNA: TGTGCCAGCAGCGTGACAGGGCCAGATTACGAGCAGTACTTC.

This sequence joins TRBV14 and TRBJ2-5, with 9 bases identical to TRBD2. The CDR3 loop spans 13 amino acids. V gave up 5 bases and J gave up 7 bases; unmatched junction bases: 5. The germline CDR1 and CDR2 sequences are SGHDN and FVKESK. The CDR3 bases are TGTGCCAGCAGCTTGCGGGGGGGAGGGACCCAGTACTTC. It encodes CASSLRGGGTQYF.

The rearrangement joins TRBV25-1 to TRBJ1-2; 11 bases agree with TRBD1. Unmatched junction bases numbered 12, after V lost 10 bases and J lost 5 bases. The length of the CDR3 is 15 residues. Germline V CDR1 and CDR2: MGHDK, SYGVNS. The CDR3 sequence is CATGKRTGGEYGYTF. The CDR3 nucleotides read TGTGCCACCGGGAAAAGGACAGGGGGCGAGTATGGCTACACCTTC.

The gene calls are TRBV6-1 and TRBJ2-1; unclear D gene. V shed 6 bases and J shed 3 bases, with 6 bases lying between them. Germline V gene sequence: CDR1 MNHNS, CDR2 SASEGT. This CDR3 spans 12 amino acids. The CDR3: CASSGDYNEQFF. The CDR3, as DNA: TGTGCCAGCAGCGGAGACTACAATGAGCAGTTCTTC.

This clonotype was seen ten or more times. V is TRBV6-1 and J is TRBJ2-7; D is tentatively TRBD1 or TRBD2 (5 bases each). V lost 2 bases and J lost 2, with 10 bases in between. The germline V gene has CDR1 MNHNS and CDR2 SASEGT. This CDR3 region has 14 residues. Here the CDR3 DNA reads TGTGCCAGCAGTGAAAGGGACGGGACCTACGAGCAGTACTTC. Its translation is CASSERDGTYEQYF.

The table lists this clonotype with a few counts. This chain links TRBV7-3 with TRBJ2-1, with 10 bases matching TRBD2. The CDR3 has 14 amino acids. Losses at the gene ends were 6 bases for V and 9 bases for J; bases not matched to a gene: 8. Germline CDR1 SGHTA, CDR2 FQGTGA. For the CDR3, the DNA is TGTGCCAGCAGTTTAGCGGGGGGTTGGAGTGAGCAGTTCTTC. It yields the protein CASSLAGGWSEQFF.

The chain is built from TRBV6-2 or TRBV6-3 and TRBJ1-1; D gene ambiguous. Trimming removed 5 bases at V and 6 bases at J, with 16 bases between. The CDR3 length is 14 residues. Germline CDR1 MNHEY, CDR2 SVGEGT. Here the CDR3 reads CASSVRWDLSEAFF. The CDR3 nucleotides are TGTGCCAGCAGTGTACGGTGGGATTTGTCTGAAGCTTTCTTT.

This clonotype was seen a few times. The genes are TRBV7-9 and TRBJ1-4; no reliable D call. V lost 4 bases and J lost 7, with 19 bases in between. From germline, CDR1 is SEHNR and CDR2 FQNEAQ (reference sequence). The CDR3 spans 16 residues. CDR3 nucleotide sequence: TGTGCCAGCAGCTCACCAGGCTTTTGGGCGGGTGAAAAACTGTTTTTT. Translation gives CASSSPGFWAGEKLFF. Drawing the rest from reference TRBV7-9 and TRBJ1-4, the complete variable domain is DTGVSQNPRHKITKRGQNVTFRCDPISEHNRLYWYRQTLGQGPEFLTYFQNEAQLEKSRLLSDRFSAERPKGSFSTLEIQRTEQGDSAMYLCASSSPGFWAGEKLFFGSGTQLSVL.

This chain joins TRBV19 and TRBJ2-1; 12 bases align to TRBD2. The ends lost 4 bases at V and 7 bases at J; junction bases unmatched: 5. Germline V lookup: CDR1 LNHDA, CDR2 SQIVND (reference sequence). The CDR3 length is 15 residues. CDR3 sequence: CASSTSGRGVNEQFF. For the CDR3, the DNA is TGTGCCAGTAGTACTAGCGGGAGGGGGGTAAATGAGCAGTTCTTC.

The sample holds a few counts of this clonotype. V usage is TRBV20-1 and J usage is TRBJ1-4; D remains ambiguous. The CDR3 loop spans 13 amino acids. Deletions cut 6 bases from V and 4 bases from J, with 12 bases between. Germline assignment: CDR1 DFQATT and CDR2 SNEGSKA (reference sequence). In DNA, the CDR3 is TGCAGTGCCCAGAACACGGATAATGAAAAACTGTTTTTT. Translation gives CSAQNTDNEKLFF.

This clonotype was seen ten or more times. The gene calls are TRBV6-2 or TRBV6-3 and TRBJ1-1; D uncertain. Trimming left V 10 bases short and J 1 base short, with 7 bases between. Germline V gene lookup returns CDR1 MNHEY and CDR2 SVGEGT. The CDR3 is 11 amino acids. The CDR3 DNA is TGTGCCACCTCAGCGAACACTGAAGCTTTCTTT. It codes for CATSANTEAFF.

The rearrangement links TRBV19 to TRBJ2-3, with D tentatively TRBD2 (6 bases). This CDR3 region has 17 residues. From germline, CDR1 is LNHDA and CDR2 SQIVND (reference sequence). V lost 5 bases and J lost 2, with 20 bases in between. For the CDR3, the DNA is TGTGCCAGTAGTCCGTTGGGGACTCAAACCATCACAGATACGCAGTATTTT. Amino acid sequence: CASSPLGTQTITDTQYF.

This clonotype was seen many times. V and J are TRBV7-9 and TRBJ2-7, with D possibly being TRBD1 (5 bases). CDR3 size: 15 residues. V was trimmed by 2 bases and J by 1 base, leaving 12 bases between them. Germline CDR1 is SEHNR and CDR2 is FQNEAQ (reference sequence). The CDR3 DNA follows: TGTGCCAGCAGCTTATTCAAAGGGGATTCCTACGAGCAGTACTTC. It codes for CASSLFKGDSYEQYF.

This clonotype occurred a few times. The chain combines TRBV9 with TRBJ1-6; D is ambiguous. The CDR3 sequence is 18 residues long. V was cut by 0 bases and J by 5 bases, with 18 bases left in between. Per germline, CDR1 SGDLS and CDR2 YYNGEE. The CDR3 protein is CASSVDPSGSANNSPLHF. DNA of the CDR3: TGTGCCAGCAGCGTAGATCCGTCGGGGTCGGCGAATAATTCACCCCTCCACTTT.

In this sample, this clonotype turned up many times. V and J are TRBV7-9 and TRBJ1-1, with a possible D match to TRBD1 (6 bases). The CDR3 covers 14 residues. Germline CDR1 and CDR2: SEHNR and FQNEAQ (reference sequence). V lost 8 bases and J 0 bases, leaving 13 bases between the germline ends. CDR3 loop: CASGGAGMNTEAFF. The CDR3, as DNA: TGTGCCAGCGGGGGGGCAGGGATGAACACTGAAGCTTTCTTT.

This clonotype was seen repeatedly, ten times or more. The chain combines TRBV28 with TRBJ1-1, with 7 bases fitting TRBD1. Germline V gives CDR1 MDHEN, CDR2 SYDVKM. The V gene end was trimmed by 6 bases and the J gene end by 1 base; junction bases not matched to a gene: 5. The CDR3 runs 14 residues. CDR3 amino acids: CASRVGQQNTEAFF. In DNA form, the CDR3 reads TGTGCCAGCAGGGTGGGACAGCAGAACACTGAAGCTTTCTTT.

The rearrangement joins TRBV28 to TRBJ2-3; TRBD2 agrees at 9 bases. V shed 6 bases, J shed 3 bases, and the junction held 22 bases outside the gene matches. The CDR3 is 20 amino acids. CDR1 MDHEN and CDR2 SYDVKM come from the germline V gene. The CDR3: CASSQKGWIAGVTTTDTQYF. As DNA, the CDR3 is TGTGCCAGCAGCCAAAAGGGCTGGATAGCGGGAGTTACTACTACAGATACGCAGTATTTT.

This clonotype was seen a few times. This chain joins TRBV12-3 or TRBV12-4 and TRBJ2-1; TRBD1 matches 9 bases. This CDR3 is built from 15 residues. J lost 7 bases, V lost 3 bases, and 7 bases had no gene match. Here the CDR3 reads CASSFSGTGMNEQFF. CDR3 bases: TGTGCCAGCAGTTTCTCGGGGACAGGGATGAATGAGCAGTTCTTC.

This clonotype was recorded many times. The rearrangement joins TRBV6-1 to TRBJ1-4; D perhaps matches TRBD1 (5 bases). V shed 7 bases and J shed 2 bases, with 17 bases lying between them. Germline V CDR1 and CDR2: MNHNS, SASEGT. This CDR3 contains 16 residues. The CDR3 loop reads CASTEGWVKTNEKLFF. Written as DNA, the CDR3 is TGTGCCAGCACGGAGGGGTGGGTCAAGACTAATGAAAAACTGTTTTTT.

This clonotype appeared many times. This chain uses TRBV2 with TRBJ2-3; 8 bases are a match to TRBD2. This CDR3 is built from 14 residues. After removal of 6 bases from V and 4 bases from J, the junction contained 6 bases not matched to a gene. The germline CDR1 and CDR2 sequences are SNHLY and FYNNEI. In DNA form, the CDR3 reads TGTGCCAGCAGGGAGAATAGCGGGGCAGATACGCAGTATTTT. It codes for CASRENSGADTQYF. Together with reference TRBV2 and TRBJ2-3, the CDR3 gives the full variable domain: EPEVTQTPSHQVTQMGQEVILRCVPISNHLYFYWYRQILGQKVEFLVSFYNNEISEKSEIFDDQFSVERPDGSNFTLKIRSTKLEDSAMYFCASRENSGADTQYFGPGTRLTVL.

This clonotype occurred many times. The chain has TRBV2 and TRBJ1-2; the match to TRBD1 covers 7 bases. CDR3 length: 16 amino acids. From germline, CDR1 is SNHLY and CDR2 FYNNEI. Trimming at V came to 2 bases and at J to 3 bases, leaving 9 bases not matched to a gene. The CDR3 nucleotides read TGTGCCAGCAGTGAATCCAGACAGGGTTGGGACTATGGCTACACCTTC. Protein product: CASSESRQGWDYGYTF.

This sequence joins TRBV10-3 and TRBJ2-1; 10 bases agree with TRBD1. The germline CDR1 and CDR2 sequences are ENHRY and SYGVKD. With 6 bases clipped from V and 7 bases from J, the junction kept 15 bases outside the gene matches. This CDR3 has 17 residues. CDR3 sequence: CAISVFLGTGDSNEQFF. CDR3 DNA: TGTGCCATCAGCGTTTTTCTCGGGACAGGGGATTCAAATGAGCAGTTCTTC.

This clonotype appeared many times. V usage is TRBV7-3 and J usage is TRBJ2-3, with 7 bases lining up with TRBD1. The CDR3 is 13 amino acids. V was clipped by 5 bases and J by 3 bases; unmatched bases: 2. Germline CDR1 reads SGHTA; CDR2 reads FQGTGA. For the CDR3, the DNA is TGTGCCAGCAGCAAGGGACAGACAGATACGCAGTATTTT. Its translation is CASSKGQTDTQYF.

This clonotype has a single count. The J gene is TRBJ2-3, the V gene TRBV20-1, with D possibly being TRBD2 (7 bases). V was clipped by 0 bases and J by 2 bases, with 15 bases between them. Germline CDR1 and CDR2: DFQATT and SNEGSKA (reference sequence). The CDR3 runs 16 residues. CDR3 loop: CSARDLRGGATDTQYF. In DNA, the CDR3 is TGCAGTGCTAGAGATCTTAGGGGGGGGGCCACAGATACGCAGTATTTT.